These 9 T cell receptor beta chains were sequenced from one sample in a study of early T cells in non-severe SARS-CoV-2 infection. TCRdb reprocessed the 5' RACE reads via MiXCR and lists one record per CDR3 protein. The sample lists about 48,000 distinct CDR3 sequences, approximately 5.6% occurring once. Material for sequencing was whole blood. The receptor source for this set is an adult who was a healthcare worker with PCR-confirmed SARS-CoV-2 infection or an uninfected control (not recorded which).

This clonotype was recorded many times. The V and J genes are TRBV12-5 and TRBJ2-5; 7 nucleotides agree with TRBD1. The CDR3 covers 14 residues. The V segment lost 5 bases and the J segment 2 bases; nucleotides outside the gene matches: 5. Germline loops: CDR1 LGHNT, CDR2 FRNRAP. Here the CDR3 reads CASGPGTAQETQYF. The DNA for the CDR3 is TGTGCTAGTGGTCCCGGGACAGCGCAAGAGACCCAGTACTTC.

There are many counts of this clonotype. The chain has TRBV10-3 and TRBJ2-7, with D perhaps TRBD2 (5 bases). Germline values: CDR1 ENHRY, CDR2 SYGVKD. Trimming removed 8 bases from V and 1 base from J, with 15 bases in between. This CDR3 comprises 14 residues. This CDR3 reads CAIGLLGSSYEQYF. The CDR3 DNA reads as TGTGCCATCGGACTTTTAGGGTCATCCTACGAGCAGTACTTC.

There are many counts of this clonotype. This rearrangement joins TRBV29-1 to TRBJ2-7; the D is unclear. The germline gives CDR1 SQVTM, CDR2 ANQGSEA. This CDR3 has 13 residues. The V end was cut by 0 bases, the J end by 1 base, with 7 bases between. The CDR3: CSVEDPVSYEQYF. The CDR3 DNA follows: TGCAGCGTTGAAGACCCCGTGTCCTACGAGCAGTACTTC.

This clonotype showed up many times. The chain carries TRBV6-5 and TRBJ2-5; the match to TRBD1 covers 11 bases. In germline, CDR1 is MNHEY, CDR2 SVGAGI. The V segment lost 7 bases and the J segment 4 bases; nucleotides outside the gene matches: 8. The CDR3 spans 15 residues. CDR3 in DNA: TGTGCCAGCACCAAAGGGACAGGGGGACGAGAGACCCAGTACTTC. Protein sequence: CASTKGTGGRETQYF.

This clonotype was recorded many times. A read error may produce the germline difference seen at one junction end. The chain uses TRBV7-2 and TRBJ2-3; 9 bases agree with TRBD2. The V gene's germline CDR1 is SGHTA and CDR2 FQGNSA. This CDR3 spans 15 amino acids. The CDR3 bases are TGTGCCAGCAGCCTAGCGGGACGGTTTAGTGATACGCAGTATTTT. As protein: CASSLAGRFSDTQYF.

This clonotype was observed at least ten times. The chain recombines TRBV27 with TRBJ2-5; D ambiguous. The CDR3 is made up of 13 amino acids. The germline V gene encodes CDR1 MNHEY and CDR2 SMNVEV (reference sequence). V was cut by 5 bases and J by 7 bases, with 14 bases left in between. The CDR3 DNA sequence: TGTGCCAGCAGTCCCGCTGGCTTGGGGACCCAGTACTTC. The encoded protein is CASSPAGLGTQYF.

This clonotype was found many times. This chain joins TRBV13 and TRBJ2-4; D unresolved. Per the germline V gene, CDR1 is PRHDT and CDR2 is FYEKMQ (reference sequence). V lost 1 base and J lost 3, with 4 bases in between. This CDR3 region has 13 residues. The CDR3 is CASSLVGKNIQYF. The DNA of the CDR3 is TGTGCCAGCAGCTTAGTAGGCAAAAACATTCAGTACTTC.

In this sample, this clonotype turned up many times. This chain joins TRBV7-8 and TRBJ1-1; D is perhaps TRBD1 (5 bases). V lost 3 bases and J lost 6, with 14 bases in between. Germline values: CDR1 SGHVS, CDR2 FQNEAQ. This CDR3 is 14 amino acids long. The CDR3 spells CASSFRQGAAEAFF. The DNA for the CDR3 is TGTGCCAGCAGCTTTAGGCAGGGTGCCGCTGAAGCTTTCTTT.

This clonotype was counted many times. This sequence joins TRBV5-1 and TRBJ1-1; 9 nucleotides line up with TRBD1. The trim removed 4 bases at V and 2 bases at J, leaving 12 bases unmatched. The CDR3 is made up of 17 amino acids. Germline CDR1 reads SGHRS; CDR2 reads YFSETQ. The CDR3 region has the DNA TGCGCCAGCAGCCCGGGACAGGGTGGGACCTACAACACTGAAGCTTTCTTT. As protein: CASSPGQGGTYNTEAFF. The entire variable domain, with the rest obtained from reference TRBV5-1 and TRBJ1-1, is as follows: KAGVTQTPRYLIKTRGQQVTLSCSPISGHRSVSWYQQTPGQGLQFLFEYFSETQRNKGNFPGRFSGRQFSNSRSEMNVSTLELGDSALYLCASSPGQGGTYNTEAFFGQGTRLTVV.